This T cell receptor (beta chain) was documented in a study of OX40 agonist ivuxolimab in advanced cancers. Germline V gene sequence: CDR1 SNHLY, CDR2 FYNNEI. The germline V and J ends were trimmed by 8 bases and 11 bases, with 24 bases remaining between them. The CDR3 is made up of 14 amino acids. TCRdb's copy holds only in-frame clones and misses some; the assay was immunoSEQ multiplex PCR. Of tens of thousands of clones listed, about nine tenths were seen once; the top ten hold less than 2.5%. The sequence came from an adult with an advanced solid tumor such as melanoma, head and neck, liver or kidney cancer. The starting material was CD4+ or CD8+ T cells sorted from blood, obtained in a trial of the OX40 agonist ivuxolimab. The V and J genes are TRBV2 and TRBJ1-1, with D possibly TRBD1 on 6 matching bases. DNA for the CDR3: TGTGCCAGCTGGACAGCCGGGTCCATGAATAGGGCTTTCTTT. It codes for CASWTAGSMNRAFF.